The source of this T cell receptor beta chain is a study of T cell clonotyping in hematopoietic cell transplantation. Findings and caveats of the study: Broader posttransplant TCR repertoire diversity was predicted by graft donor and pretransplant recipient Inverse Simpson Index values. Recipient TCR diversity dropped after transplant; expanded clonotypes rose from day 30 to 180. At the given depth, recipient repertoires were over 97% de novo clonotypes.

The CDR3 totals 15 residues. Germline-derived CDR1 and CDR2 are SGDLS and YYNGEE. With 0 bases removed from V and 2 bases from J, the gap between germline ends came to 12 bases. The assay was immunoSEQ multiplex PCR, and TCRdb's table has in-frame clones only and misses some. The table lists 7,000 to 9,500 clones, about 94% of them singletons. Notes on this clone: The antigen is unknown.

The sample in question was peripheral blood mononuclear cells, obtained 30 days after allogeneic stem cell transplant. This TCR derives from a male patient aged 60-69 years who had an allogeneic stem cell transplant from an unrelated donor, so T cells may come from the graft donor. Some clones in this sample may be carry-over from other donors' samples. V is TRBV9 and J is TRBJ2-7; the D call may be TRBD1 or TRBD2 (5 bases each). The CDR3 nucleotides are TGTGCCAGCAGCGTAGCTAGCACAGGACCCTACGAGCAGTACTTC. This gives the protein CASSVASTGPYEQYF. Full variable domain (remainder filled in from reference TRBV9 and TRBJ2-7): DSGVTQTPKHLITATGQRVTLRCSPRSGDLSVYWYQQSLDQGLQFLIQYYNGEERAKGNILERFSAQQFPDLHSELNLSSLELGDSALYFCASSVASTGPYEQYFGPGTRLTVT.